This T cell receptor beta chain was profiled in a study of neurological immune-mediated disorders. Trimming took off 7 bases at V and 0 bases at J, with 13 bases between the two ends. Germline CDR1 and CDR2: MNHEY and SMNVEV (reference sequence). This CDR3 contains 16 residues. TCRdb reanalysed the 5' RACE reads using MiXCR and keeps one entry per CDR3 protein. The table records tens of thousands of distinct CDR3 sequences, roughly 25% of them present only once. Findings of the study overall: The absence of shared CDR3 amino acid sequences among expanded clones across subjects suggests private repertoires in all groups.

This clonotype was counted at least ten times. No antigen is known for it. The clonotype originates from a middle-aged man with HTLV-1-associated myelopathy (HAM/TSP). The sequenced material came from CD4+ T cells from blood. The rearrangement joins TRBV27 to TRBJ2-6; D unresolved. The CDR3 sequence is CASTFLSVSGANVLTF. The CDR3 DNA is TGTGCCAGCACATTTTTGAGCGTCTCTGGGGCCAACGTCCTGACTTTC.